The rows below give T cell receptor beta chains drawn from one sample of a study of T cells in Graves' hyperthyroidism and ophthalmopathy. TCRdb re-called the multiplex PCR reads with MiXCR, one entry per CDR3 protein. The sample has 460,000 or so distinct CDR3 sequences; about 15% are singletons. Source material: blood. Receptors were obtained from a woman in her late teens or twenties with Graves' hyperthyroidism. Each CDR3 is given without its conserved first and last residue. The order of the fields is CDR3 protein, J gene, V gene, clone size. Expanded clones are given a class, and other clones once, few, many or no size at all.

ASSIRDRGPYEQY	TRBJ2-7	TRBV19	many
AISESPPSSGRAGETQY	TRBJ2-5	TRBV10-3	few
ASSLTFLAELSTDTQY	TRBJ2-3	TRBV7-3	many
SARSPGTNEQY	TRBJ2-7	TRBV20-1	many
AWSVLPGPWKY	TRBJ2-5	TRBV30	.
ASSSAGTMTEAF	TRBJ1-1	TRBV6-1	many
ASSHSRGSHQPQH	TRBJ1-5	TRBV19	.
ASSLGDRSATNEKLF	TRBJ1-4	TRBV12-3/TRBV12-4	many
ASSILGGEETQY	TRBJ2-5	TRBV13	many
AWSSWNEKLF	TRBJ1-4	TRBV30	many
ATSDGRVESEAF	TRBJ1-1	TRBV24-1	few
ASSLGIIEAF	TRBJ1-1	TRBV7-9	.
ASSSSGSSYNEQF	TRBJ2-1	TRBV19	many
ASSLQREGPTEQF	TRBJ2-1	TRBV27	.
ASTTLGTEAF	TRBJ1-1	TRBV6-2/TRBV6-3	many
ASSYRLSSTEAF	TRBJ1-1	TRBV6-5	few
ASSPGVGGTGANTGELF	TRBJ2-2	TRBV5-1	.
ASKEGHSNTEAF	TRBJ1-1	TRBV11-2	many
ASSLGWAGGNEQY	TRBJ2-7	TRBV27	many
ASSQTDESYGYT	TRBJ1-2	TRBV18	many
SARVKGQGLQQY	TRBJ2-7	TRBV20-1	many
ASSAYPSSRGSTDEQF	TRBJ2-1	TRBV9	.
SATGTSGPNEQF	TRBJ2-1	TRBV20-1	.
ASSRRESGSTDTQY	TRBJ2-3	TRBV5-1	many
ASIPTSGSSRSYNEQF	TRBJ2-1	TRBV19	.
ATTPGQGLFNTEAF	TRBJ1-1	TRBV15	.
ASSLAGMSY	TRBJ1-3	TRBV7-9	.
ASNIRATNEKLF	TRBJ1-4	TRBV12-3/TRBV12-4	.
ASSWRGRTEKLF	TRBJ1-4	TRBV6-1	few
ASSPGTGGGNYEQY	TRBJ2-7	TRBV11-2	many
ASKPGYYEQY	TRBJ2-7	TRBV2	many
ASSQGSSGRGEQF	TRBJ2-1	TRBV3-1	many
ASTIDGGPYEQY	TRBJ2-7	TRBV12-3/TRBV12-4	many
ATSDFSNTEAF	TRBJ1-1	TRBV24-1	many
ASSEHAGLPMKKLF	TRBJ1-4	TRBV6-1	many
ASSVGWRESTDTQY	TRBJ2-3	TRBV9	few
ASSVEGSSSSYNEQF	TRBJ2-1	TRBV9	many
ASSGTALSGYT	TRBJ1-2	TRBV11-1	many
ASSPTGGGTEAF	TRBJ1-1	TRBV12-3/TRBV12-4	many